This T cell receptor (beta chain) emerged from a study of identical twins. MiXCR, run by TCRdb on the 5' RACE reads, gives a single entry per CDR3 protein. The sample lists about 1.7 million distinct CDR3 sequences; 32% were seen once. Germline CDR1 and CDR2: MDHEN and SYDVKM. With 3 bases clipped from V and 6 bases from J, the junction kept 10 bases outside the gene matches. The CDR3 is made up of 16 amino acids. This clonotype has a handful of counts. The origin of this receptor is a newborn girl in good health. V and J are TRBV28 and TRBJ2-4; the match to TRBD2 covers 8 bases. The source material was cord blood. Written as DNA, the CDR3 is TGTGCCAGCAGTTTTTCCAGGTCGGCGGGAGGAAACATTCAGTACTTC. As protein: CASSFSRSAGGNIQYF.